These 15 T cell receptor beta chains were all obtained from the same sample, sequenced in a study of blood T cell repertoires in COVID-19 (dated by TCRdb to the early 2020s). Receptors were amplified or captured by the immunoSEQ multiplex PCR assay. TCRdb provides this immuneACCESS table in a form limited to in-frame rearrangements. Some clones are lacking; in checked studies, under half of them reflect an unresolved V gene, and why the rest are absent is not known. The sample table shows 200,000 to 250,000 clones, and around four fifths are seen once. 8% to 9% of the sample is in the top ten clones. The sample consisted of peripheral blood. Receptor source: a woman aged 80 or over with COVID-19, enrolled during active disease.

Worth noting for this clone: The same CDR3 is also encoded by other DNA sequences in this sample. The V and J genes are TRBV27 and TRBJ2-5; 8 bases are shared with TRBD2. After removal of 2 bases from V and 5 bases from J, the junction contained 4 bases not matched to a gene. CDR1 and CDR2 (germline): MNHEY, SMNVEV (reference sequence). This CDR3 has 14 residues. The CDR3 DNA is TGTGCCAGCAGTTTACTTCCGGGGGGGGAGACCCAGTACTTC. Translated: CASSLLPGGETQYF.

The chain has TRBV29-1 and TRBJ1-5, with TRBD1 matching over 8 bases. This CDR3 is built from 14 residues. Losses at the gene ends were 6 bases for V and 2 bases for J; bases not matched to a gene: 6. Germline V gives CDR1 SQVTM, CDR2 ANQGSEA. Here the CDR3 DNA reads TGCAGCGTGCAGACAGGGGTACGCAATCAGCCCCAGCATTTT. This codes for CSVQTGVRNQPQHF.

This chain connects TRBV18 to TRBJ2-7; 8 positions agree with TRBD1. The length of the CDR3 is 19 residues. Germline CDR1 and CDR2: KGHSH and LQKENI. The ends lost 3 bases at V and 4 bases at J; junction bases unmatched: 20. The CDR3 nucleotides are TGTGCCAGCTCACCGCGGGACAGGACCTTCCCCCTTTCTCCGTACGAGCAGTACTTC. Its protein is CASSPRDRTFPLSPYEQYF.

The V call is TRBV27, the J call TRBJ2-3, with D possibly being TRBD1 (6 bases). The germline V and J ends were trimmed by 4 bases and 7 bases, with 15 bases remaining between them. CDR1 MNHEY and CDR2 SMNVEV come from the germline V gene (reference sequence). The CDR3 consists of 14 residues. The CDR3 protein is CASSSLQGSNTQYF. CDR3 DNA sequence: TGTGCCAGCAGTTCCCTCCAGGGGTCGAATACGCAGTATTTT.

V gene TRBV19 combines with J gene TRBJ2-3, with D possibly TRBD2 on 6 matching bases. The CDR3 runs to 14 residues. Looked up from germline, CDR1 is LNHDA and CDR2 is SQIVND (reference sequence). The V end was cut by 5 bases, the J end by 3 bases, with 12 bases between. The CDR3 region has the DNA TGTGCCAGTAGTGGTACTAGCAGGACAGATACGCAGTATTTT. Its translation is CASSGTSRTDTQYF.

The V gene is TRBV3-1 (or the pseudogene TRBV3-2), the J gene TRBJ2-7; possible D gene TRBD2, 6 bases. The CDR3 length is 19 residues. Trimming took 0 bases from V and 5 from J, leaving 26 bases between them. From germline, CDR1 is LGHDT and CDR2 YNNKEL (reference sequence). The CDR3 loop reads CASSQDPGLLRRDRDEQYF. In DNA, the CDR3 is TGTGCCAGCAGCCAAGATCCAGGACTTCTACGGAGGGATCGGGACGAGCAGTACTTC.

This CDR3 reads CASSFSGGTTYNEQFF. The CDR3 DNA reads as TGTGCCAGCAGCTTCTCTGGCGGAACCACCTACAATGAGCAGTTCTTC. The chain combines TRBV7-3 with TRBJ2-1; unclear D gene. Trimming pared 3 bases from V and 2 bases from J, leaving 14 bases between. CDR1 is SGHTA, CDR2 FQGTGA, per germline. The CDR3 totals 16 residues.

The CDR3 DNA is TGTGCCAGCAGTCTCGCGCCCTACGAGCAGTACTTC. As protein: CASSLAPYEQYF. J is TRBJ2-7 and V is TRBV28; D is unclear. V lost 5 bases and J 2 bases, leaving 7 bases between the germline ends. CDR3 size: 12 residues. Germline assignment: CDR1 MDHEN and CDR2 SYDVKM.

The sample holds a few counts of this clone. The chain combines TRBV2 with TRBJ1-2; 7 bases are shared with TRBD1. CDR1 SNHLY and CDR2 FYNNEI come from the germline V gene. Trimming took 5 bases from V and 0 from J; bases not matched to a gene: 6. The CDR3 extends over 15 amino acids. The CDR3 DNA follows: TGTGCCAGCAGTCTTCAGACAGGGCCTAACTATGGCTACACCTTC. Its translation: CASSLQTGPNYGYTF. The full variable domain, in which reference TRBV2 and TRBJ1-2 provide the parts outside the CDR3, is EPEVTQTPSHQVTQMGQEVILRCVPISNHLYFYWYRQILGQKVEFLVSFYNNEISEKSEIFDDQFSVERPDGSNFTLKIRSTKLEDSAMYFCASSLQTGPNYGYTFGSGTRLTVV.

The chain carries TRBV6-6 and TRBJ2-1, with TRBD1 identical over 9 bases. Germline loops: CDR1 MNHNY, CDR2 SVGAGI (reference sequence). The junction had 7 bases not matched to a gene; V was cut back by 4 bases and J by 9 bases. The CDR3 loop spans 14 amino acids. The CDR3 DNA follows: TGTGCCAGCAGTTCGACAGGGGGTAGAATTGAGCAGTTCTTC. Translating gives CASSSTGGRIEQFF.

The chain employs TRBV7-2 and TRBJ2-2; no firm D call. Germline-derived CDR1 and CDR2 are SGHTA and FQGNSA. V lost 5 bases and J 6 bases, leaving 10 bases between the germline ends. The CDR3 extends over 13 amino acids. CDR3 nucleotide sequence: TGTGCCAGCAGCCCGAGTGTTGCCGGGGAGCTGTTTTTT. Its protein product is CASSPSVAGELFF.

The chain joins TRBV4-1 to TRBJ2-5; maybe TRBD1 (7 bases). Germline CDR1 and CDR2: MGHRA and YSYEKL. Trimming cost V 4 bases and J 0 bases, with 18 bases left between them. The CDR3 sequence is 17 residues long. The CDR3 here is CASSRGGGFGYQETQYF. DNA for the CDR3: TGCGCCAGCAGCCGCGGAGGGGGCTTCGGGTACCAAGAGACCCAGTACTTC.

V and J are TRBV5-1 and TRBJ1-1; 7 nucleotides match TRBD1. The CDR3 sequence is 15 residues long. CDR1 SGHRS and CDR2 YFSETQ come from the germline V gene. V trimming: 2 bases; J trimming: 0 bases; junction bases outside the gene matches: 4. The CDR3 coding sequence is TGCGCCAGCAGCTTTTTTGGACAGGTGAACACTGAAGCTTTCTTT. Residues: CASSFFGQVNTEAFF.

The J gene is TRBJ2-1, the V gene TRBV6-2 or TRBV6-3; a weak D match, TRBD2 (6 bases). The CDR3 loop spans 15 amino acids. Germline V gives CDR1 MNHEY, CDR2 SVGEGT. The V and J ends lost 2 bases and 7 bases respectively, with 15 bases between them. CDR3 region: CASSYGLARGNEQFF. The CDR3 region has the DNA TGTGCCAGCAGTTACGGGCTAGCTCGGGGGAATGAGCAGTTCTTC.

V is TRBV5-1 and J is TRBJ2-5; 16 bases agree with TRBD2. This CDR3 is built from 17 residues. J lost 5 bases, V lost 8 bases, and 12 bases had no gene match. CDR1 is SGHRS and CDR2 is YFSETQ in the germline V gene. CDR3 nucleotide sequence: TGCGCCAGTTCCCCGGGACTAGCGGGAGGGGACGGGGAGACCCAGTACTTC. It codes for CASSPGLAGGDGETQYF. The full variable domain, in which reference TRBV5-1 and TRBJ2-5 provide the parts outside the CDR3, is KAGVTQTPRYLIKTRGQQVTLSCSPISGHRSVSWYQQTPGQGLQFLFEYFSETQRNKGNFPGRFSGRQFSNSRSEMNVSTLELGDSALYLCASSPGLAGGDGETQYFGPGTRLLVL.